This entry is about one TCR beta chain. This specimen comes from a study of T cell responses to AZD1222 COVID-19 vaccine. Profiled with immunoSEQ multiplex PCR; TCRdb holds only in-frame clones, not every one. Of about 82,000 clones detected, 85% to 95% appear once; the ten largest clones hold roughly 4.8%. Germline V lookup: CDR1 MNHNS, CDR2 SASEGT. The V and J ends lost 1 base and 0 bases respectively, with 10 bases between them. The CDR3 has 15 residues. The sequencing used peripheral blood, collected on day 0 of AZD1222 vaccination. The chain links TRBV6-1 to TRBJ2-7; tentatively, D is TRBD1 or TRBD2 (5 bases each). This TCR was recovered from an adult in good health. CDR3 bases: TGTGCCAGCAGTGAAGTACCAGGGAGCTCCTACGAGCAGTACTTC. Encoded protein: CASSEVPGSSYEQYF.